This entry concerns a single TCR beta chain. Sequenced material consisted of expressed TCRB transcripts (all of the isolated RNA was reverse transcribed). The protocol was immunoSEQ multiplex PCR, while the TCRdb copy is restricted to in-frame clones and leaves out a portion. The data hold around 430,000 clones, with around 30% observed a single time. The germline CDR1 and CDR2 sequences are SGHVS and FQNEAQ. V lost 6 bases, J lost 15 bases, and 5 bases stayed unmatched. CDR3 size: 11 residues. The data were taken from a study of beta chain features in type 1 diabetes. The chain uses TRBV7-8 and TRBJ2-1, with 10 bases fitting TRBD2. The TCR was taken from a man aged 18 to 35 in good health. Sequencing was performed on naive CD4+ T cells from blood. The CDR3 is CASRSLAGAFF. The CDR3 region has the DNA TGTGCCAGCAGGTCTCTAGCGGGAGCGTTCTTC. Using reference TRBV7-8 and TRBJ2-1 for the parts outside the CDR3, the full variable domain is GAGVSQSPRYKVAKRGQDVALRCDPISGHVSLFWYQQALGQGPEFLTYFQNEAQLDKSGLPSDRFFAERPEGSVSTLKIQRTQQEDSAVYLCASRSLAGAFFGPGTRLTVL.